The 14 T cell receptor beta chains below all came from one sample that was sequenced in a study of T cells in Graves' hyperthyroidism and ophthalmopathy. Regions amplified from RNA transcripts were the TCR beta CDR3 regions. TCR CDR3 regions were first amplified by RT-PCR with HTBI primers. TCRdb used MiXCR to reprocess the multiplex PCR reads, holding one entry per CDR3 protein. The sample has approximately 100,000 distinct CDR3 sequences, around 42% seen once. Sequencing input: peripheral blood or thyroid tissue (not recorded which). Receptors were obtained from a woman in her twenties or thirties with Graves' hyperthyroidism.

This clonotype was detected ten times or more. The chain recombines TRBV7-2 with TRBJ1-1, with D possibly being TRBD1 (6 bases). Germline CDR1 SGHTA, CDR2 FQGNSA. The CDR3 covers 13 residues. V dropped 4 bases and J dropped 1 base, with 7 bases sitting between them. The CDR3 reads CASSSDRNTEAFF. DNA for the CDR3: TGTGCCAGCAGCTCGGACAGGAACACTGAAGCTTTCTTT.

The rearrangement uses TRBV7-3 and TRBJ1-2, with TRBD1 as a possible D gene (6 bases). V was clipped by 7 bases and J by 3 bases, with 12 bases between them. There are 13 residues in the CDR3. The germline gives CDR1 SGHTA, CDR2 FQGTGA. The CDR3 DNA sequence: TGTGCCAGCACACGACAGGCTCACTATGGCTACACCTTC. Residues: CASTRQAHYGYTF.

CDR3 bases: TGTGCCAGCAGTGAAGGGAACCTCTACGATCAGCCCCAGCATTTT. The encoded protein is CASSEGNLYDQPQHF. V gene TRBV25-1 combines with J gene TRBJ1-5, with D unresolved. Germline V gives CDR1 MGHDK, CDR2 SYGVNS. Trimming shortened V by 2 bases and J by 5 bases, and 13 bases separated the two germline ends. The CDR3 totals 15 residues.

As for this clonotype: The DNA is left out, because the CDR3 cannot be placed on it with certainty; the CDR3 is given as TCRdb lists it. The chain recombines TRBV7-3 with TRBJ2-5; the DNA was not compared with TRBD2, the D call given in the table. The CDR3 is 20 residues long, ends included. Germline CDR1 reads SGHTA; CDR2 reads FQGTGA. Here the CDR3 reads CASSFYICSASRQTGETQYF.

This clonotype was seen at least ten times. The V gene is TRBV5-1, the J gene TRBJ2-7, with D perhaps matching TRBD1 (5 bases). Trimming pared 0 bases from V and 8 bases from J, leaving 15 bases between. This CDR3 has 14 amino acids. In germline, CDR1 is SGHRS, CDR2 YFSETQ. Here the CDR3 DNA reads TGCGCCAGCAGCTTGGCGCAGTTGTCGGACAAGCAGTACTTC. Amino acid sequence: CASSLAQLSDKQYF.

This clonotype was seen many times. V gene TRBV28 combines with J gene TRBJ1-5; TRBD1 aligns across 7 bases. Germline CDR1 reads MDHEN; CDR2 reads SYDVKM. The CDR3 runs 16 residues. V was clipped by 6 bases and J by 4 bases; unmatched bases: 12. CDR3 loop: CASSLDRRGWNQPQHF. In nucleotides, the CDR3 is TGTGCCAGCAGCCTGGACAGGCGGGGTTGGAATCAGCCCCAGCATTTT.

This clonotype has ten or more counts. CDR3 residues: CASSTRTSGRTGRRGLFF. CDR3 nucleotide sequence: TGTGCCAGTAGTACAAGGACTAGCGGGAGAACAGGCCGACGGGGGCTGTTTTTT. The rearrangement uses TRBV19 and TRBJ2-2; 13 bases match TRBD2. With V trimmed by 4 bases and J by 13 bases, 18 bases remained unmatched. The CDR3 runs 18 residues. CDR1 LNHDA and CDR2 SQIVND come from the germline V gene (reference sequence).

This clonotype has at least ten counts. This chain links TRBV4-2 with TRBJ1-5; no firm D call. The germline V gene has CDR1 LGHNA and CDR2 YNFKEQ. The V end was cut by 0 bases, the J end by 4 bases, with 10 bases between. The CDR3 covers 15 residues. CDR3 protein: CASSQDLLTNQPQHF. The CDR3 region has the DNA TGTGCCAGCAGCCAAGATTTGCTCACGAATCAGCCCCAGCATTTT.

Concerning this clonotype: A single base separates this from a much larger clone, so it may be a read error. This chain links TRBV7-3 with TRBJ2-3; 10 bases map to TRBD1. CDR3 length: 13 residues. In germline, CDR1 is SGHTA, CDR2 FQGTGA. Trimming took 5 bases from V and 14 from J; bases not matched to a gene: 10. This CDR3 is CASSLRQGAARYF. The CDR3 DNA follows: TGTGCCAGCAGCCTTCGACAGGGGGCCGCGCGGTATTTT. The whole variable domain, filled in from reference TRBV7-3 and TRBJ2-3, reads GAGVSQTPSNKVTEKGKYVELRCDPISGHTALYWYRQSLGQGPEFLIYFQGTGAADDSGLPNDRFFAVRPEGSVSTLKIQRTERGDSAVYLCASSLRQGAARYFGPGTRLTVL.

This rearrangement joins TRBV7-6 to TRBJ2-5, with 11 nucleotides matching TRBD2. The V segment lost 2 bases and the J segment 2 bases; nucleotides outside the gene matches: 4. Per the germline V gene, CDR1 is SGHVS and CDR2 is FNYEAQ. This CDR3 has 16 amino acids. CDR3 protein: CASSLTSGSRQETQYF. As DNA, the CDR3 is TGTGCCAGCAGCTTAACTAGCGGGAGCAGGCAAGAGACCCAGTACTTC.

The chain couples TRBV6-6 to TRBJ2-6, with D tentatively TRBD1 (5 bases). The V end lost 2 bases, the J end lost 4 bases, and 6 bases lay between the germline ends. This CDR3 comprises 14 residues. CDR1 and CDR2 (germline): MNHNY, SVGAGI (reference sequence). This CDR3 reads CASSYRQGANVLTF. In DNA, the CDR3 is TGTGCCAGCAGTTACCGACAGGGGGCCAACGTCCTGACTTTC.

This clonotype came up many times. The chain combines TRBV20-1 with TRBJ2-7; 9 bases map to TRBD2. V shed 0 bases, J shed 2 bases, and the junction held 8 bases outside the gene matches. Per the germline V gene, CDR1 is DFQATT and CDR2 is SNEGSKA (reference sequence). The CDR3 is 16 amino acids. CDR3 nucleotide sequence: TGCAGTGCTAGAGAATGGGGTAGCGGGAGTCCCTACGAGCAGTACTTC. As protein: CSAREWGSGSPYEQYF.

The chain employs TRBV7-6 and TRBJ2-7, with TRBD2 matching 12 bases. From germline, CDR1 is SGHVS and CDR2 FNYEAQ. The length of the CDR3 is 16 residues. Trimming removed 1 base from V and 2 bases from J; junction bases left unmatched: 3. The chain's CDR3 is CASSLGTSGTPYEQYF. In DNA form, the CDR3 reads TGTGCCAGCAGCTTAGGGACTAGCGGGACCCCCTACGAGCAGTACTTC.

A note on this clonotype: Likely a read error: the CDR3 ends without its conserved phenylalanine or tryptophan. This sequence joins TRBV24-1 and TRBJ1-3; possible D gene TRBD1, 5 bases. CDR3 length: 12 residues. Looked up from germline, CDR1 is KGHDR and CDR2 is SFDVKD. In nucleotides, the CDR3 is TGTGCCGCCAGTCAGGGAGGAAACACCATATATTCT. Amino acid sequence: CAASQGGNTIYS.